This TCR beta chain was identified during a study of shared clonotypes between healthy human individuals. Study-level findings and limits: Roughly 5% of naive CD4 clonotypes were shared across four donors.

This clone occurred once. Its antigen is currently unknown. CDR1 and CDR2 (germline): MDHEN, SYDVKM. The CDR3 is 16 residues long. The V end lost 1 base, the J end lost 1 base, and 11 bases lay between the germline ends. When replicate PCRs were run on sorted subsets, they used about 220 ng DNA, about 30,000 T cell genomes. Here immunoSEQ multiplex PCR was the method, and the copy in TCRdb shows in-frame clones only, minus some. Of around 1.4 million clones detected, around 98.5% appear once; the ten largest clones hold roughly 0.35%. The TCR comes from a man aged 25 to 40 in good health. Source material: naive CD4+ T cells sorted from blood. The subset was: CD45RA+ positively selected. The rearrangement joins TRBV28 to TRBJ1-3; a possible D gene is TRBD1 (6 bases). The DNA for the CDR3 is TGTGCCAGCAGTTTATCCGGGACACATTCTGGAAACACCATATATTTT. Its translation is CASSLSGTHSGNTIYF.